The 25 T cell receptor beta chains below come from one sample, sequenced in a study of CD8 T cells in Susac syndrome. RNA, at about 0.45 to 1 ug, was reverse transcribed with random hexamers. MiXCR was run by TCRdb on the immunoSEQ multiplex PCR reads, yielding one entry per CDR3 protein. The sample carries approximately 110,000 distinct CDR3 sequences, 90% to 98% recorded once. Sequencing was done on a sample of CD4+ T cells from PBMCs. These receptors were collected from a human donor in good health.

This rearrangement joins TRBV5-1 to TRBJ2-5; 14 bases map to TRBD2. Germline V lookup: CDR1 SGHRS, CDR2 YFSETQ. CDR3 length equals 17 residues. The V segment lost 5 bases and the J segment 0 bases; nucleotides outside the gene matches: 6. The CDR3 nucleotides read TGCGCCAGCAGACCTGGGACTAGCGGGGGTCACCAAGAGACCCAGTACTTC. Residues: CASRPGTSGGHQETQYF.

This clonotype has only one observation. The chain couples TRBV29-1 to TRBJ1-1; D unresolved. The ends were cut back, 6 bases at V and 1 base at J, with 9 bases in the middle. This CDR3 contains 12 residues. CDR1 and CDR2 from the germline V gene are SQVTM and ANQGSEA. The CDR3 coding sequence is TGCAGCGTCACTACTGGGAACACTGAAGCTTTCTTT. Translated: CSVTTGNTEAFF.

The chain employs TRBV4-3 and TRBJ2-5, with 9 bases fitting TRBD2. The ends lost 0 bases at V and 5 bases at J; junction bases unmatched: 10. This CDR3 contains 17 residues. Germline V lookup: CDR1 LGHNA, CDR2 YSLEER. The CDR3 here is CASSQDHPASGTETQYF. The CDR3 DNA sequence: TGCGCCAGCAGCCAAGATCATCCGGCTAGCGGGACTGAGACCCAGTACTTC.

V and J are TRBV29-1 and TRBJ2-2, with 7 bases aligning to TRBD1. Per germline, CDR1 SQVTM and CDR2 ANQGSEA. The trim removed 8 bases at V and 5 bases at J, leaving 2 bases unmatched. This CDR3 contains 11 residues. This CDR3 reads CSTGETGELFF. The CDR3 region has the DNA TGCAGCACAGGGGAAACCGGGGAGCTGTTTTTT.

CDR3 residues: CAWSVSGALGNTIYF. The CDR3 DNA sequence: TGTGCCTGGAGTGTATCGGGGGCACTTGGAAACACCATATATTTT. The rearrangement uses TRBV30 and TRBJ1-3; TRBD1 is a possible D gene (6 bases). Trimming stripped 0 bases from V and 3 bases from J, with 12 bases between. The CDR3 is 15 amino acids. CDR1 and CDR2 from the germline V gene are GTSNPN and SVGIG (reference sequence).

The chain recombines TRBV11-2 with TRBJ2-5, with D possibly being TRBD2 (6 bases). The CDR3 totals 18 residues. Germline-derived CDR1 and CDR2 are SGHAT and FQNNGV. With 1 base removed from V and 1 base from J, the gap between germline ends came to 19 bases. The CDR3 region has the DNA TGTGCCAGCAGCTTAGGATATTTTCGTGGGGGGTCCCAAGAGACCCAGTACTTC. This gives the protein CASSLGYFRGGSQETQYF.

The rearrangement joins TRBV29-1 to TRBJ2-5, with D unresolved. CDR1 is SQVTM and CDR2 is ANQGSEA in the germline V gene. The CDR3 has 12 residues. Trimming took off 7 bases at V and 4 bases at J, with 13 bases between the two ends. The CDR3 sequence is CSASVRGETQYF. CDR3 nucleotides: TGCAGCGCATCCGTTAGAGGAGAGACCCAGTACTTC.

The chain couples TRBV4-1 to TRBJ2-2; D is ambiguous. The CDR3 has 15 amino acids. CDR1 and CDR2 from the germline V gene are MGHRA and YSYEKL. Between the trimmed V and J ends, which lost 4 bases and 4 bases, there was a span of 13 bases. CDR3 region: CASSPTPSGTGELFF. The CDR3 nucleotides read TGCGCCAGCAGCCCCACCCCTTCTGGCACCGGGGAGCTGTTTTTT.

This chain connects TRBV3-1 to TRBJ2-3; 11 bases agree with TRBD2. Germline V gene data show CDR1 as LGHDT and CDR2 as YNNKEL (reference sequence). Unmatched junction bases numbered 6, after V lost 1 base and J lost 6 bases. The CDR3 sequence is 16 residues long. DNA for the CDR3: TGTGCCAGCAGCCAAGTAGCGGGGGGGCTGTCGGATACGCAGTATTTT. It specifies CASSQVAGGLSDTQYF.

The chain employs TRBV28 and TRBJ2-6; D is unresolved. Per the germline V gene, CDR1 is MDHEN and CDR2 is SYDVKM. CDR3 size: 13 residues. Between the trimmed V and J ends, which lost 11 bases and 0 bases, there was a span of 8 bases. CDR3 nucleotide sequence: TGTGCCTCGAAAAACTCTGGGGCCAACGTCCTGACTTTC. Protein: CASKNSGANVLTF.

The genes are TRBV5-1 and TRBJ2-7; D is perhaps TRBD2 (6 bases). This CDR3 spans 13 amino acids. CDR1 is SGHRS, CDR2 YFSETQ, per germline. Trimming took off 4 bases at V and 6 bases at J, with 14 bases between the two ends. The CDR3 nucleotides are TGCGCCAGCAGCCAACAGACTAGTTCCGAGCAGTACTTC. Translated, it gives CASSQQTSSEQYF.

The chain recombines TRBV9 with TRBJ2-6; 9 bases are a match to TRBD1. V lost 6 bases to trimming and J lost 0 bases; unmatched junction nucleotides: 10. CDR1 and CDR2 from the germline V gene are SGDLS and YYNGEE. The CDR3 length is 18 residues. For the CDR3, the DNA is TGTGCCAGCACCAGAACGACAGGGGGTCCCTCTGGGGCCAACGTCCTGACTTTC. Its protein is CASTRTTGGPSGANVLTF.

The gene calls are TRBV3-1 and TRBJ2-4; D gene uncertain. This CDR3 comprises 13 residues. V dropped 3 bases and J dropped 2 bases, with 5 bases sitting between them. Germline V lookup: CDR1 LGHDT, CDR2 YNNKEL (reference sequence). CDR3 loop: CASSHPTKNIQYF. The DNA of the CDR3 is TGTGCCAGCAGCCACCCCACCAAAAACATTCAGTACTTC. The full variable domain, completed using reference TRBV3-1 and TRBJ2-4, is DTAVSQTPKYLVTQMGNDKSIKCEQNLGHDTMYWYKQDSKKFLKIMFSYNNKELIINETVPNRFSPKSPDKAHLNLHINSLELGDSAVYFCASSHPTKNIQYFGAGTRLSVL.

The genes are TRBV28 and TRBJ2-1; 8 bases fit TRBD2. The CDR3 has 13 residues. Germline V lookup: CDR1 MDHEN, CDR2 SYDVKM. Trimming removed 2 bases from V and 7 bases from J; junction bases left unmatched: 1. This CDR3 reads CASSLTSGNEQFF. CDR3 DNA: TGTGCCAGCAGTTTAACTAGCGGAAATGAGCAGTTCTTC.

The V and J genes are TRBV29-1 and TRBJ2-3, with D unresolved. V dropped 2 bases and J dropped 2 bases, with 5 bases sitting between them. The CDR3 extends over 12 amino acids. Looked up from germline, CDR1 is SQVTM and CDR2 is ANQGSEA. CDR3 in amino acids: CSVETLTDTQYF. DNA for the CDR3: TGCAGCGTTGAAACCCTCACAGATACGCAGTATTTT.

The V call is TRBV25-1, the J call TRBJ2-1; 7 bases agree with TRBD1. Germline loops: CDR1 MGHDK, CDR2 SYGVNS. With 2 bases clipped from V and 0 bases from J, the junction kept 7 bases outside the gene matches. The CDR3 has 17 residues. CDR3 sequence reads: CASSEPSDRVSYNEQFF. DNA for the CDR3: TGTGCCAGCAGTGAACCAAGCGACAGGGTCTCCTACAATGAGCAGTTCTTC.

The V gene is TRBV7-9, the J gene TRBJ2-1, with D possibly TRBD2 on 5 matching bases. Trimming left V 0 bases short and J 6 bases short, with 9 bases between. The CDR3 has 14 amino acids. Germline V CDR1 and CDR2: SEHNR, FQNEAQ (reference sequence). DNA for the CDR3: TGTGCCAGCAGCTTAGCGCCGGGGATCAATGAGCAGTTCTTC. It encodes CASSLAPGINEQFF.

The chain couples TRBV29-1 to TRBJ2-4, with D possibly being TRBD1 or TRBD2 (7 bases each). This CDR3 contains 17 residues. Germline lookup yields CDR1 SQVTM and CDR2 ANQGSEA. The ends were cut back, 0 bases at V and 0 bases at J, with 15 bases in the middle. Here the CDR3 reads CSVEDPGGRGAKNIQYF. In DNA, the CDR3 is TGCAGCGTTGAAGATCCAGGGGGGAGGGGAGCCAAAAACATTCAGTACTTC. The whole variable domain, filled in from reference TRBV29-1 and TRBJ2-4, reads SAVISQKPSRDICQRGTSLTIQCQVDSQVTMMFWYRQQPGQSLTLIATANQGSEATYESGFVIDKFPISRPNLTFSTLTVSNMSPEDSSIYLCSVEDPGGRGAKNIQYFGAGTRLSVL.

The chain carries TRBV5-1 and TRBJ1-4; TRBD1 might be the D (5 bases). V shed 6 bases and J shed 5 bases, with 14 bases lying between them. The CDR3 is 14 residues long. Per germline, CDR1 SGHRS and CDR2 YFSETQ. Here the CDR3 DNA reads TGCGCCAGCACCATTACCGGGGGGAATGAAAAACTGTTTTTT. This gives the protein CASTITGGNEKLFF.

The V gene is TRBV6-5, the J gene TRBJ2-7; D unclear. The CDR3 contains 14 residues. The germline CDR1 and CDR2 sequences are MNHEY and SVGAGI. Trimming shortened V by 5 bases and J by 5 bases, and 16 bases separated the two germline ends. This chain's CDR3 is CASSQNVALHEQYF. CDR3 bases: TGTGCCAGCAGTCAAAACGTGGCCCTCCACGAGCAGTACTTC.

The genes are TRBV29-1 and TRBJ2-7; maybe TRBD2 (5 bases). CDR3 length: 11 amino acids. Germline V gene data show CDR1 as SQVTM and CDR2 as ANQGSEA. Trimming took 3 bases from V and 3 from J, leaving 6 bases between them. The DNA for the CDR3 is TGCAGCGTTGACCGGGACTACGAGCAGTACTTC. It specifies CSVDRDYEQYF.

The chain employs TRBV29-1 and TRBJ1-4; D possibly corresponds to TRBD1 (6 bases). This CDR3 region has 13 residues. Trimming stripped 4 bases from V and 7 bases from J, with 13 bases between. CDR1 is SQVTM and CDR2 is ANQGSEA in the germline V gene. CDR3 loop: CSVGGGAGEKLFF. In DNA form, the CDR3 reads TGCAGCGTTGGGGGGGGCGCGGGTGAAAAACTGTTTTTT.

The chain carries TRBV29-1 and TRBJ1-1, with D possibly being TRBD1 (5 bases). V lost 0 bases, J lost 11 bases, and 10 bases lay in between. CDR1 and CDR2 from the germline V gene are SQVTM and ANQGSEA. The CDR3 length is 11 residues. The DNA of the CDR3 is TGCAGCGTTGAAGACGGGGGGGTCGCTTTCTTT. Protein: CSVEDGGVAFF.

Only a few counts were recorded for this clonotype. The genes are TRBV6-5 and TRBJ2-5; weak D call: TRBD2 (5 bases). The CDR3 extends over 11 amino acids. Germline assignment: CDR1 MNHEY and CDR2 SVGAGI. Trimming removed 8 bases from V and 4 bases from J, with 8 bases in between. This CDR3 is CASGRGETQYF. The CDR3 nucleotides are TGTGCCAGCGGCCGGGGAGAGACCCAGTACTTC.

V gene TRBV28 combines with J gene TRBJ2-4, with D maybe TRBD2 (6 bases). Trimming cost V 5 bases and J 0 bases, with 23 bases left between them. The CDR3 contains 19 residues. The germline CDR1 and CDR2 sequences are MDHEN and SYDVKM. The CDR3 region is CASSPTTWDSYIAKNIQYF. CDR3 coding DNA: TGTGCCAGCAGTCCGACCACCTGGGACTCGTACATAGCCAAAAACATTCAGTACTTC.